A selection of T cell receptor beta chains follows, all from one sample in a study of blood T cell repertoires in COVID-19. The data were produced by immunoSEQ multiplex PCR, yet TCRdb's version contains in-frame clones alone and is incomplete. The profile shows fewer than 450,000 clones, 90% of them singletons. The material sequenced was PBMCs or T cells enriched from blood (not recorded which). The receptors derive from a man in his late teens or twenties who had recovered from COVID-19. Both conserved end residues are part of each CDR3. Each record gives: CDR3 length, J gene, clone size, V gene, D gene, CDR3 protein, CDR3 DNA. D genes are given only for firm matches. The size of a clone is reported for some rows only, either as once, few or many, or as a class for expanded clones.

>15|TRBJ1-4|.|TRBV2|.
CASSARTGFNEKLFF
TGTGCCAGCAGCGCCAGGACGGGATTTAATGAAAAACTGTTTTTT
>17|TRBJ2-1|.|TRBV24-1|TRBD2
CATSDPGLAGGPAEQFF
TGTGCCACCAGTGACCCGGGACTAGCGGGAGGGCCAGCCGAGCAGTTCTTC
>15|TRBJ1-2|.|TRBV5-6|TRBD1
CASSLWDRVLYGYTF
TGTGCCAGCAGCTTGTGGGACAGGGTGCTCTATGGCTACACCTTC
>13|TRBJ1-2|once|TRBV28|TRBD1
CASTLQGLYGYTF
TGTGCCAGCACCCTACAGGGGTTGTATGGCTACACCTTC
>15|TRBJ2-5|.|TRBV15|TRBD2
CATSRRRGSGETQYF
TGTGCCACCAGCAGGAGGCGGGGGAGTGGAGAGACCCAGTACTTC
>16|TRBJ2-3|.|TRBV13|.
CASSGPASLSTDTQYF
TGTGCCAGCAGTGGTCCGGCTTCACTAAGCACAGATACGCAGTATTTT
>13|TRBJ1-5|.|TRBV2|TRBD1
CASKGTGGQPQHF
TGTGCCAGCAAGGGGACAGGAGGTCAGCCCCAGCATTTT
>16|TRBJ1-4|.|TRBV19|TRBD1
CASSMNSQGAREKLFF
TGTGCCAGTAGTATGAATTCTCAGGGGGCGAGGGAAAAACTGTTTTTT
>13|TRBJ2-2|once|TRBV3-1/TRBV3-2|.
CASSQAGPGELFF
TGTGCCAGCAGCCAAGCAGGGCCCGGGGAGCTGTTTTTT
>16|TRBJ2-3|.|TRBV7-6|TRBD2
CASSPRTSGATDTQYF
TGTGCCAGCAGCCCCAGGACTAGCGGGGCCACAGATACGCAGTATTTT
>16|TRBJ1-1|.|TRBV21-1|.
CASSKVGPLEGTEAFF
TGTGCCAGCAGCAAAGTTGGACCCTTGGAGGGCACTGAAGCTTTCTTT
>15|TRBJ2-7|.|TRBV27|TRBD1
CASSLRQGVTYEQYF
TGTGCCAGCAGTTTACGACAGGGGGTAACCTACGAGCAGTACTTC
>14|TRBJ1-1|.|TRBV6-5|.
CATSLWRGDTEAFF
TGTGCCACCTCCCTGTGGCGGGGGGACACTGAAGCTTTCTTT
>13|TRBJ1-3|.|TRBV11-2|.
CASRTPSGNTIYF
TGTGCCAGCAGGACTCCCTCTGGAAACACCATATATTTT
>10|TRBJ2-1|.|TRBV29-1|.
CSVADREQFF
TGCAGCGTAGCCGACAGGGAGCAGTTCTTC
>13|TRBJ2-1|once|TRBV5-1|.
CASTLEVLARPFF
TGCGCCAGCACTCTGGAAGTCCTAGCGAGGCCGTTCTTC
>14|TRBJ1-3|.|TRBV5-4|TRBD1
CASSQDRGGNTIYF
TGTGCCAGCAGCCAAGACAGGGGGGGAAACACCATATATTTT
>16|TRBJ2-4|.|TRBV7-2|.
CASSPDSGLAKNIQYF
TGTGCCAGCTCTCCTGATAGCGGTCTAGCCAAAAACATTCAGTACTTC